These 26 T cell receptor beta chains share one sample of origin, sequenced in a study of blood T cell repertoires in COVID-19. Clones were read by immunoSEQ multiplex PCR, and TCRdb kept only the in-frame ones, dropping some. Here the sample spans fewer than 250,000 clones, almost 85% being singletons. Input material: peripheral blood. The receptors shown here come from a woman in her seventies with active or convalescent COVID-19.

The V call is TRBV24-1, the J call TRBJ2-6, with 9 bases aligning to TRBD1. Germline V gives CDR1 KGHDR, CDR2 SFDVKD. Trimming at V came to 5 bases and at J to 1 base, leaving 8 bases not matched to a gene. The CDR3 is 18 residues long. CDR3 coding DNA: TGTGCCACCAGTGCACAGGGGGCGCCGAGATCTGGGGCCAACGTCCTGACTTTC. Protein sequence: CATSAQGAPRSGANVLTF.

The rearrangement joins TRBV27 to TRBJ1-1; D is possibly TRBD1 (5 bases). In germline, CDR1 is MNHEY, CDR2 SMNVEV (reference sequence). V gave up 5 bases and J gave up 1 base, with 14 bases separating them. The CDR3 extends over 15 amino acids. The CDR3 sequence: CASSPPRGWNTEAFF. CDR3 DNA: TGTGCCAGCAGTCCTCCTAGGGGATGGAACACTGAAGCTTTCTTT.

The chain uses TRBV10-2 and TRBJ2-1; D is possibly TRBD2 (6 bases). The V end lost 8 bases, the J end lost 5 bases, and 10 bases lay between the germline ends. CDR1 and CDR2 (germline): WSHSY, SAAADI. The CDR3 consists of 12 residues. This CDR3 is CASAGTDNEQFF. The CDR3 nucleotides are TGCGCCAGCGCGGGGACCGACAATGAGCAGTTCTTC.

The J gene is TRBJ2-7, the V gene TRBV9; 11 positions match TRBD2. The V and J ends lost 0 bases and 6 bases, in that order; junction bases with no gene match: 2. Germline V gene sequence: CDR1 SGDLS, CDR2 YYNGEE. The CDR3 covers 14 residues. CDR3 in DNA: TGTGCCAGCAGCGTAGTTCTAGCGGGAGGCGAGCAGTACTTC. Translated, it gives CASSVVLAGGEQYF.

The CDR3 loop reads CATSDLTSGKIDEQFF. The CDR3 coding sequence is TGTGCCACCAGTGATTTGACTAGCGGGAAGATCGATGAGCAGTTCTTC. The chain is built from TRBV24-1 and TRBJ2-1, with TRBD2 matching 10 bases. The germline gives CDR1 KGHDR, CDR2 SFDVKD. The CDR3 spans 16 residues. V was pared by 0 bases and J by 8 bases, with 6 bases of the junction left unmatched.

The V call is TRBV7-2, the J call TRBJ2-7, with 7 bases fitting TRBD1. Trimming at V came to 5 bases and at J to 0 bases, leaving 7 bases not matched to a gene. CDR3 length equals 15 residues. Germline values: CDR1 SGHTA, CDR2 FQGNSA. The CDR3 sequence: CASSRDRASSYEQYF. The DNA of the CDR3 is TGTGCCAGCAGCCGTGACAGGGCCTCCTCCTACGAGCAGTACTTC. Full variable domain (remainder filled in from reference TRBV7-2 and TRBJ2-7): GAGVSQSPSNKVTEKGKDVELRCDPISGHTALYWYRQSLGQGLEFLIYFQGNSAPDKSGLPSDRFSAERTGGSVSTLTIQRTQQEDSAVYLCASSRDRASSYEQYFGPGTRLTVT.

This clone was seen only once. The chain carries TRBV18 and TRBJ1-1; possibly TRBD1 for D (6 bases). This CDR3 comprises 16 residues. From germline, CDR1 is KGHSH and CDR2 LQKENI. Trimming took off 3 bases at V and 4 bases at J, with 18 bases between the two ends. The CDR3: CASSPPNRAPLTEAFF. The CDR3 DNA reads as TGTGCCAGCTCACCCCCAAACAGGGCACCACTCACTGAAGCTTTCTTT.

The gene calls are TRBV5-1 and TRBJ2-4, with a weak D call TRBD2 (6 bases). The CDR3 runs to 14 residues. CDR1 is SGHRS and CDR2 is YFSETQ in the germline V gene. The V end lost 4 bases, the J end lost 4 bases, and 12 bases lay between the germline ends. As DNA, the CDR3 is TGCGCCAGCAGCATTGGGGGGTGGAAAAACATTCAGTACTTC. Translated, it gives CASSIGGWKNIQYF.

V and J are TRBV19 and TRBJ2-2, with 12 positions matching TRBD1. Germline V CDR1 and CDR2: LNHDA, SQIVND (reference sequence). Unmatched junction bases numbered 9, after V lost 5 bases and J lost 8 bases. The CDR3 sequence is 16 residues long. The CDR3 here is CASSAPGQGAFGELFF. The CDR3 region has the DNA TGTGCCAGTAGTGCACCGGGACAGGGGGCGTTTGGGGAGCTGTTTTTT.

The J gene is TRBJ2-1, the V gene TRBV6-5; D remains ambiguous. CDR1 is MNHEY, CDR2 SVGAGI, per germline. The V gene lost 6 bases and the J gene lost 10 bases, with 13 bases spanning the gap. The CDR3 loop spans 12 amino acids. The CDR3 sequence: CASSVGFGEQFF. CDR3 DNA sequence: TGTGCCAGCAGCGTAGGTTTCGGGGAGCAGTTCTTC.

The genes are TRBV27 and TRBJ1-2; 9 nucleotides match TRBD1. The germline CDR1 and CDR2 sequences are MNHEY and SMNVEV (reference sequence). J lost 2 bases, V lost 5 bases, and 0 bases had no gene match. This CDR3 is built from 13 residues. The CDR3 sequence: CASSGQGNYGYTF. Written as DNA, the CDR3 is TGTGCCAGCAGTGGACAGGGGAACTATGGCTACACCTTC.

A single count supports this clone. V gene TRBV28 combines with J gene TRBJ2-2; D gene unclear. In germline, CDR1 is MDHEN, CDR2 SYDVKM. The V and J ends lost 10 bases and 4 bases respectively, with 16 bases between them. CDR3 length equals 14 residues. The CDR3 protein is CAKPHGLLTGELFF. The DNA of the CDR3 is TGTGCCAAACCCCATGGGCTTCTCACCGGGGAGCTGTTTTTT.

The J gene is TRBJ2-5, the V gene TRBV2; possible D gene TRBD2, 5 bases. CDR1 and CDR2 from the germline V gene are SNHLY and FYNNEI. With 7 bases removed from V and 5 bases from J, the gap between germline ends came to 8 bases. CDR3 size: 11 residues. DNA for the CDR3: TGTGCCAGCAAAAGGAGGGAGACCCAGTACTTC. It specifies CASKRRETQYF.

This clone appeared a few times. The CDR3 nucleotides read TGTGCCAGCAGCGGAGGGATGACAGGGTTTCGCTCACCCCTCCACTTT. Encoded protein: CASSGGMTGFRSPLHF. The V call is TRBV2, the J call TRBJ1-6; 7 bases fit TRBD1. CDR3 length equals 16 residues. CDR1 and CDR2 (germline): SNHLY, FYNNEI. Trimming cost V 6 bases and J 10 bases; bases outside gene matches: 15. The full variable domain, completed using reference TRBV2 and TRBJ1-6, is EPEVTQTPSHQVTQMGQEVILRCVPISNHLYFYWYRQILGQKVEFLVSFYNNEISEKSEIFDDQFSVERPDGSNFTLKIRSTKLEDSAMYFCASSGGMTGFRSPLHFGNGTRLTVT.

This clone appeared a single time. V is TRBV7-9 and J is TRBJ1-1; 7 positions match TRBD1. In germline, CDR1 is SEHNR, CDR2 FQNEAQ (reference sequence). V shed 5 bases and J 8 bases; nucleotides not matched to a gene: 2. The CDR3 length is 11 residues. The chain's CDR3 is CASSKQGEAFF. The CDR3 nucleotides are TGTGCCAGCAGCAAACAGGGGGAAGCTTTCTTT.

The chain couples TRBV18 to TRBJ1-2; TRBD1 is a possible D gene (6 bases). V lost 3 bases and J 0 bases, leaving 8 bases between the germline ends. Germline V gene lookup returns CDR1 KGHSH and CDR2 LQKENI. The CDR3 consists of 14 residues. CDR3 protein: CASSPTGANYGYTF. As DNA, the CDR3 is TGTGCCAGCTCACCGACAGGAGCTAACTATGGCTACACCTTC. The full variable domain, its missing parts supplied by reference TRBV18 and TRBJ1-2, is NAGVMQNPRHLVRRRGQEARLRCSPMKGHSHVYWYRQLPEEGLKFMVYLQKENIIDESGMPKERFSAEFPKEGPSILRIQQVVRGDSAAYFCASSPTGANYGYTFGSGTRLTVV.

The rearrangement uses TRBV29-1 and TRBJ1-1, with D hard to call. This CDR3 is 13 amino acids long. Germline V gives CDR1 SQVTM, CDR2 ANQGSEA. V lost 7 bases, J lost 0 bases, and 12 bases lay in between. This CDR3 is CSGQQSMNTEAFF. The CDR3 DNA is TGCAGCGGTCAACAGAGCATGAACACTGAAGCTTTCTTT.

V gene TRBV5-1 combines with J gene TRBJ1-3; 8 nucleotides line up with TRBD1. V was clipped by 0 bases and J by 2 bases; unmatched bases: 4. Looked up from germline, CDR1 is SGHRS and CDR2 is YFSETQ. CDR3 length equals 16 residues. CDR3 coding DNA: TGCGCCAGCAGCTTGGCCGCGGACAGGGCTGGAAACACCATATATTTT. Its translation: CASSLAADRAGNTIYF.

This chain links TRBV5-1 with TRBJ2-7; TRBD1 might be the D (6 bases). The CDR3 sequence is 15 residues long. Germline CDR1 and CDR2: SGHRS and YFSETQ. Trimming pared 3 bases from V and 7 bases from J, leaving 20 bases between. The CDR3 coding sequence is TGCGCCAGCAGCTCGAGCCAGGGGTTCCCGCGGGAGCAGTACTTC. This translates into CASSSSQGFPREQYF.

This clone was seen just once. The rearrangement links TRBV6-5 to TRBJ2-7; a weak D match, TRBD2 (6 bases). The CDR3 has 13 amino acids. Trimming took 8 bases from V and 5 from J, leaving 16 bases between them. Looked up from germline, CDR1 is MNHEY and CDR2 is SVGAGI. Here the CDR3 DNA reads TGTGCCAGCCGGGAGTCAAGCCAGGACGAGCAGTACTTC. Its protein product is CASRESSQDEQYF.

The chain joins TRBV3-1 (or the pseudogene TRBV3-2) to TRBJ2-5; TRBD2 aligns across 7 bases. CDR3 length: 12 residues. Germline CDR1 reads LGHDT; CDR2 reads YNNKEL (reference sequence). V gave up 4 bases and J gave up 9 bases; unmatched junction bases: 5. The CDR3 sequence: CASSLSGNAQYF. CDR3 bases: TGTGCCAGCAGCCTAAGCGGGAATGCCCAGTACTTC.

The V call is TRBV19, the J call TRBJ1-2; D is possibly TRBD1 (6 bases). CDR3 size: 14 residues. Germline loops: CDR1 LNHDA, CDR2 SQIVND (reference sequence). V was pared by 4 bases and J by 1 base, with 10 bases between. The CDR3, as DNA: TGTGCCAGTAGTACGGGACACCTTAACTATGGCTACACCTTC. This gives the protein CASSTGHLNYGYTF.

The rearrangement uses TRBV5-1 and TRBJ2-5; the D is unclear. CDR3 length: 15 residues. V was trimmed by 4 bases and J by 2 bases, leaving 15 bases between them. Germline loops: CDR1 SGHRS, CDR2 YFSETQ. The CDR3 DNA reads as TGCGCCAGCAGCCCCCGTATGGGCACTCAAGAGACCCAGTACTTC. Protein: CASSPRMGTQETQYF. Full variable domain (missing parts from reference TRBV5-1 and TRBJ2-5): KAGVTQTPRYLIKTRGQQVTLSCSPISGHRSVSWYQQTPGQGLQFLFEYFSETQRNKGNFPGRFSGRQFSNSRSEMNVSTLELGDSALYLCASSPRMGTQETQYFGPGTRLLVL.

The chain carries TRBV6-1 and TRBJ2-2, with TRBD2 as a possible D gene (7 bases). The germline V gene encodes CDR1 MNHNS and CDR2 SASEGT. CDR3 size: 14 residues. Trimming removed 8 bases at V and 3 bases at J, with 13 bases between. CDR3 nucleotide sequence: TGTGCCAGCGCAATCGGGGGGCACACCGGGGAGCTGTTTTTT. It codes for CASAIGGHTGELFF.

The chain employs TRBV4-1 and TRBJ2-1; 10 nucleotides match TRBD2. V was clipped by 4 bases and J by 4 bases; unmatched bases: 10. CDR1 and CDR2 from the germline V gene are MGHRA and YSYEKL. CDR3 length: 17 residues. CDR3 sequence: CASSPRGLAEPYNEQFF. The CDR3 DNA sequence: TGCGCCAGCAGCCCCCGCGGACTAGCGGAACCTTACAATGAGCAGTTCTTC.

The rearrangement links TRBV2 to TRBJ2-4; no clear D. The V and J ends lost 6 bases and 4 bases respectively, with 13 bases between them. The CDR3 runs to 14 residues. Germline CDR1 reads SNHLY; CDR2 reads FYNNEI. The CDR3 nucleotides are TGTGCCAGCAGAAGGTCCGGAGAGAAAAACATTCAGTACTTC. It specifies CASRRSGEKNIQYF.